These 27 T cell receptor beta chains were all obtained from the same sample, sequenced in a study of T cell changes during pregnancy in multiple sclerosis. Profiling relied on immunoSEQ multiplex PCR, and the TCRdb table lists in-frame clones only, not all of them. The table shows tens of thousands of clones, with 85% to 95% occurring only once. The material sequenced was CD4+ T cells from peripheral blood mononuclear cells, taken in the third trimester of pregnancy. These TCRs come from a female donor with multiple sclerosis, enrolled in a pregnancy study.

The V and J genes are TRBV7-6 and TRBJ2-1; unclear D gene. V was cut by 2 bases and J by 5 bases, with 7 bases left in between. Germline V gene data show CDR1 as SGHVS and CDR2 as FNYEAQ. The CDR3 is 13 amino acids. CDR3 residues: CASSLYSNNEQFF. The CDR3 DNA reads TGTGCCAGCAGCTTATACTCGAACAATGAGCAGTTCTTC.

The genes are TRBV7-8 and TRBJ1-4; 7 bases agree with TRBD1. V lost 4 bases to trimming and J lost 7 bases; unmatched junction nucleotides: 6. CDR3 length equals 14 residues. Germline V lookup: CDR1 SGHVS, CDR2 FQNEAQ. The CDR3 region has the DNA TGTGCCAGCAGCTCGACAGGGTTGGGTGAAAAACTGTTTTTT. As protein: CASSSTGLGEKLFF.

This clone was found once. This rearrangement joins TRBV16 to TRBJ2-6; TRBD1 is a possible D gene (6 bases). Trimming stripped 1 base from V and 0 bases from J, with 13 bases between. The CDR3 extends over 18 amino acids. Germline V gives CDR1 KGHSY, CDR2 FQNENV. CDR3 protein: CASSQLEFRGSGANVLTF. Written as DNA, the CDR3 is TGTGCCAGCAGCCAATTAGAATTCAGGGGCTCTGGGGCCAACGTCCTGACTTTC.

This chain joins TRBV27 and TRBJ1-1; 8 bases are a match to TRBD1. Germline V gives CDR1 MNHEY, CDR2 SMNVEV (reference sequence). The junction had 4 bases not matched to a gene; V was cut back by 2 bases and J by 5 bases. The length of the CDR3 is 14 residues. The CDR3 loop is CASSLQTGGTEAFF. The DNA of the CDR3 is TGTGCCAGCAGTTTACAAACAGGGGGGACTGAAGCTTTCTTT.

The gene calls are TRBV6-1 and TRBJ1-2; D not certain. The CDR3 has 17 amino acids. Germline CDR1 and CDR2: MNHNS and SASEGT. The ends were cut back, 3 bases at V and 1 base at J, with 18 bases in the middle. The CDR3 DNA reads TGTGCCAGCAGTGACAACTTCCCGCCGGTCGGTAACTATGGCTACACCTTC. Translated: CASSDNFPPVGNYGYTF.

The chain is built from TRBV30 and TRBJ2-7; TRBD2 is a possible D gene (5 bases). This CDR3 region has 14 residues. Germline CDR1 reads GTSNPN; CDR2 reads SVGIG (reference sequence). Trimming removed 6 bases from V and 3 bases from J, with 18 bases in between. The CDR3 spells CACGDYDYYYEQYF. CDR3 sequence (DNA): TGTGCCTGTGGGGATTACGACTACTACTACGAGCAGTACTTC.

The V call is TRBV11-3, the J call TRBJ2-3, with unresolved D. V lost 2 bases and J 0 bases, leaving 3 bases between the germline ends. CDR1 is SGHNT, CDR2 YENEEA, per germline. CDR3 length: 13 residues. The DNA of the CDR3 is TGTGCCAGCAGCTTACATAGCACAGATACGCAGTATTTT. Protein sequence: CASSLHSTDTQYF.

The chain employs TRBV30 and TRBJ1-1; TRBD1 matches 8 bases. The CDR3 spans 16 residues. CDR1 is GTSNPN, CDR2 SVGIG, per germline (reference sequence). The trim removed 3 bases at V and 1 base at J, leaving 10 bases unmatched. The CDR3 protein is CAWSQGAHPGNTEAFF. The CDR3 region has the DNA TGTGCCTGGAGCCAGGGGGCGCATCCGGGGAACACTGAAGCTTTCTTT.

This clone was seen once. The chain uses TRBV23-1 and TRBJ2-2, with 8 bases that match TRBD2. TRBV23-1 carries the ORF label, with uncertain function. The CDR3 runs 20 residues. V dropped 3 bases and J dropped 6; count of bases not matched to a gene: 21. In nucleotides, the CDR3 is TGCGCCAGCAGTCATTTCGAAGGACTAGCATACAAAAACGTCGCCGGGGAGCTGTTTTTT. Protein product: CASSHFEGLAYKNVAGELFF.

The rearrangement joins TRBV6-1 to TRBJ2-1; 13 bases agree with TRBD2. The ends lost 7 bases at V and 5 bases at J; junction bases unmatched: 5. This CDR3 has 15 amino acids. Germline lookup yields CDR1 MNHNS and CDR2 SASEGT. CDR3 region: CASKRTSGSNNEQFF. The DNA of the CDR3 is TGTGCCAGCAAACGGACTAGCGGGAGCAACAATGAGCAGTTCTTC.

DNA for the CDR3: TGTGCCTGGAGTAGCACGGACTACTACAATGAGCAGTTCTTC. Its translation is CAWSSTDYYNEQFF. The chain couples TRBV30 to TRBJ2-1; a weak D match, TRBD2 (6 bases). CDR3 length equals 14 residues. From germline, CDR1 is GTSNPN and CDR2 SVGIG (reference sequence). Deletions cut 2 bases from V and 3 bases from J, with 11 bases between. The full variable domain, its missing parts supplied by reference TRBV30 and TRBJ2-1, is SQTIHQWPATLVQPVGSPLSLECTVEGTSNPNLYWYRQAAGRGLQLLFYSVGIGQISSEVPQNLSASRPQDRQFILSSKKLLLSDSGFYLCAWSSTDYYNEQFFGPGTRLTVL.

The sample holds one count of this clone. The chain joins TRBV6-5 to TRBJ2-1; maybe TRBD1 (5 bases). V was trimmed by 8 bases and J by 4 bases, leaving 12 bases between them. Germline CDR1 MNHEY, CDR2 SVGAGI. The CDR3 covers 13 residues. Here the CDR3 reads CASRQSHYNEQFF. CDR3 nucleotides: TGTGCCAGCCGACAGTCTCATTACAATGAGCAGTTCTTC.

The chain carries TRBV7-9 and TRBJ2-4, with 9 positions matching TRBD1. CDR3 length equals 15 residues. The V gene end was trimmed by 0 bases and the J gene end by 7 bases; junction bases not matched to a gene: 4. Germline-derived CDR1 and CDR2 are SEHNR and FQNEAQ (reference sequence). CDR3 sequence (DNA): TGTGCCAGCAGCTTAGCAGGGACAGGGTGGAACATTCAGTACTTC. It yields the protein CASSLAGTGWNIQYF.

This rearrangement joins TRBV6-5 to TRBJ2-2; tentative D call: TRBD2 (5 bases). With 2 bases removed from V and 5 bases from J, the gap between germline ends came to 12 bases. This CDR3 contains 15 residues. Germline V CDR1 and CDR2: MNHEY, SVGAGI. The chain's CDR3 is CASSYGERVTGELFF. In DNA, the CDR3 is TGTGCCAGCAGTTACGGGGAGCGCGTTACCGGGGAGCTGTTTTTT.

The chain joins TRBV21-1 to TRBJ1-5; TRBD1, the table's D call, was not compared with the DNA. TRBV21-1 is termed a pseudogene. This CDR3 spans 15 amino acids. CDR3: CASSKSRVSNQPQHF. The CDR3 DNA follows: TGTGCCAGCAGCAAGTCCAGGGTAAGCAATCAGCCCCAGCATTTT.

This clone was found once. The chain combines TRBV5-6 with TRBJ1-5; 8 bases map to TRBD1. This CDR3 is 16 amino acids long. Trimming removed 2 bases from V and 7 bases from J; junction bases left unmatched: 11. From germline, CDR1 is SGHDT and CDR2 YYEEEE. This chain's CDR3 is CASSFRGQGGGQPQHF. The CDR3 DNA is TGTGCCAGCAGCTTTAGAGGACAGGGCGGTGGGCAGCCCCAGCATTTT.

V gene TRBV2 combines with J gene TRBJ1-1; D may be TRBD1 (6 bases). Per the germline V gene, CDR1 is SNHLY and CDR2 is FYNNEI. Trimming pared 4 bases from V and 7 bases from J, leaving 19 bases between. This CDR3 region has 15 residues. The CDR3 loop reads CASSVFVGNRDEAFF. The CDR3 nucleotides are TGTGCCAGCAGTGTCTTTGTTGGGAACAGGGATGAAGCTTTCTTT.

This chain connects TRBV6-6 to TRBJ1-2; D unclear. Germline V gives CDR1 MNHNY, CDR2 SVGAGI (reference sequence). With 4 bases removed from V and 1 base from J, the gap between germline ends came to 10 bases. The CDR3 loop spans 14 amino acids. The CDR3 DNA follows: TGTGCCAGCAGTTCCCCGGAGGTTAACTATGGCTACACCTTC. Amino acid sequence: CASSSPEVNYGYTF.

With respect to this clone: The same CDR3 arises from other DNA sequences in this sample as well. The gene calls are TRBV7-9 and TRBJ1-5; 11 nucleotides agree with TRBD1. Germline assignment: CDR1 SEHNR and CDR2 FQNEAQ (reference sequence). The CDR3 length is 16 residues. Trimming cost V 5 bases and J 6 bases; bases outside gene matches: 9. The CDR3 DNA reads as TGTGCCAGCAGCGAGTGGACAGGGGGCAAAGGTCAGCCCCAGCATTTT. Encoded protein: CASSEWTGGKGQPQHF.

V and J are TRBV19 and TRBJ2-7; 10 bases are shared with TRBD2. This CDR3 is 14 amino acids long. CDR1 and CDR2 (germline): LNHDA, SQIVND (reference sequence). V dropped 5 bases and J dropped 3; count of bases not matched to a gene: 4. The CDR3 nucleotides are TGTGCCAGTAGTGTAGCGGGAGGACACTACGAGCAGTACTTC. Translating it yields CASSVAGGHYEQYF. Based on the CDR3 plus reference TRBV19 and TRBJ2-7, the full variable domain is DGGITQSPKYLFRKEGQNVTLSCEQNLNHDAMYWYRQDPGQGLRLIYYSQIVNDFQKGDIAEGYSVSREKKESFPLTVTSAQKNPTAFYLCASSVAGGHYEQYFGPGTRLTVT.

The chain is built from TRBV7-2 and TRBJ2-2, with 7 bases matching TRBD1. Germline trimming cut 5 bases from V and 4 bases from J; bases unmatched to any gene: 4. Per the germline V gene, CDR1 is SGHTA and CDR2 is FQGNSA. This CDR3 comprises 14 residues. CDR3: CASSTTGSTGELFF. The CDR3 DNA sequence: TGTGCCAGCAGCACGACAGGGTCCACCGGGGAGCTGTTTTTT.

V usage is TRBV7-3 and J usage is TRBJ2-3; perhaps TRBD1 as D (6 bases). Germline V gene sequence: CDR1 SGHTA, CDR2 FQGTGA. The CDR3 contains 18 residues. V lost 5 bases and J lost 3, with 24 bases in between. The CDR3 region is CASSIAYYRALETDTQYF. The CDR3 DNA is TGTGCCAGCAGCATCGCCTATTACAGGGCCTTGGAAACAGATACGCAGTATTTT.

This chain uses TRBV11-1 with TRBJ2-2; 12 positions agree with TRBD2. J gave up 7 bases and V 5 bases, and 5 bases lay outside the gene matches. The germline V gene has CDR1 SGHAT and CDR2 FQDESV (reference sequence). This CDR3 region has 15 residues. This CDR3 is CASSPGTSGYGELFF. CDR3 in DNA: TGTGCCAGCAGCCCTGGGACTAGCGGGTACGGGGAGCTGTTTTTT.

V gene TRBV5-4 combines with J gene TRBJ2-3, with D perhaps TRBD2 (6 bases). This CDR3 is 15 amino acids long. Germline V gene sequence: CDR1 SGHNT, CDR2 YYREEE (reference sequence). V lost 5 bases, J lost 0 bases, and 13 bases lay in between. The CDR3 sequence: CASRDQRASTDTQYF. CDR3 nucleotide sequence: TGTGCCAGCAGAGACCAGCGGGCTAGCACAGATACGCAGTATTTT.

This chain connects TRBV6-6 to TRBJ1-1; the match to TRBD1 covers 9 bases. The CDR3 is 15 residues long. Germline assignment: CDR1 MNHNY and CDR2 SVGAGI (reference sequence). V trimming: 6 bases; J trimming: 9 bases; junction bases outside the gene matches: 14. Here the CDR3 reads CASRETGGRESKAFF. In DNA, the CDR3 is TGTGCCAGCAGGGAGACAGGGGGGCGCGAAAGTAAAGCTTTCTTT.

V usage is TRBV7-9 and J usage is TRBJ2-1; 10 bases align to TRBD2. Germline V gene lookup returns CDR1 SEHNR and CDR2 FQNEAQ (reference sequence). The CDR3 runs to 16 residues. V dropped 1 base and J dropped 5; count of bases not matched to a gene: 5. CDR3 in amino acids: CASSLVGGLANNEQFF. The DNA for the CDR3 is TGTGCCAGCAGCTTAGTGGGGGGACTAGCGAACAATGAGCAGTTCTTC.

The chain links TRBV11-3 to TRBJ1-2; TRBD1 aligns across 7 bases. Trimming at V came to 4 bases and at J to 8 bases, leaving 13 bases not matched to a gene. Germline assignment: CDR1 SGHNT and CDR2 YENEEA. This CDR3 comprises 15 residues. CDR3 protein: CASSSHTGTEIGYTF. The DNA of the CDR3 is TGTGCCAGCAGCTCTCATACCGGGACAGAAATCGGCTACACCTTC.